This T cell receptor beta chain comes out of a study of identical twins. Findings of the study overall: Rather than following the same donors, the conclusions depended on cross-sectional statistical analysis. Among out-of-frame alpha sequences shared by twins, low generation probability occurred in excess. Carriage of fewer insertions was seen in abundant cord blood beta clonotypes, whereas memory repertoires showed none.

Only a few counts were recorded for this clonotype. Its antigen remains unknown. V lost 4 bases to trimming and J lost 4 bases; unmatched junction nucleotides: 7. The CDR3 spans 16 residues. Germline-derived CDR1 and CDR2 are SGHRS and YFSETQ. One entry per CDR3 protein results from TCRdb running MiXCR on the 5' RACE reads. The table includes some 570,000 distinct CDR3 sequences, 20% to 25% detected once. All of the donors were Caucasians in good health. These same records also appear under a second study, on yellow fever vaccine responses in identical twins.

This rearrangement joins TRBV5-1 to TRBJ2-1; 11 bases map to TRBD2. Sequenced input: CD4+ T cells sorted from blood. The TCR sequence derives from a woman in her late teens or twenties in good health. CDR3 residues: CASSRSTSGGYNEQFF. CDR3 coding DNA: TGCGCCAGCAGCCGATCTACTAGCGGGGGATACAATGAGCAGTTCTTC.